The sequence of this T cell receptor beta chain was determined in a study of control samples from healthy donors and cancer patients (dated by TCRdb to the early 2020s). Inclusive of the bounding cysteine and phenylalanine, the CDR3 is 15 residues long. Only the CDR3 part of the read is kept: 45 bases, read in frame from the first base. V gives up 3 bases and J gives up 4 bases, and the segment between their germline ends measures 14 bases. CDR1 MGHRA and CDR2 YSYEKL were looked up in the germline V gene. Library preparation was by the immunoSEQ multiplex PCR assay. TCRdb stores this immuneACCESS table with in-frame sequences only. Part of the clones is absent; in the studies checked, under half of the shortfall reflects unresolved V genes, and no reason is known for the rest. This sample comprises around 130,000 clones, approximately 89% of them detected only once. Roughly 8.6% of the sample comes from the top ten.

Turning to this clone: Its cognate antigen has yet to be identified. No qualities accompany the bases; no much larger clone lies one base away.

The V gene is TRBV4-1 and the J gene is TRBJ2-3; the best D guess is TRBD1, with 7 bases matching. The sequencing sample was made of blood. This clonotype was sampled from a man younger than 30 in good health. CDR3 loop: CASSHQPRGADTQYF. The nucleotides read TGCGCCAGCAGCCACCAGCCCAGGGGGGCAGATACGCAGTATTTT.